This T cell receptor beta chain was captured by sequencing in a study of T cells after yellow fever vaccination. Broader study findings: Contamination by abundant bulk-population clonotypes could be present in FACS-sorted repertoires. After the booster, nearly 98% of CD4 and roughly nine tenths of CD8 primary-response clones were re-detected. Few clonotypes appeared in both CD4 and CD8 compartments.

V gave up 2 bases and J gave up 3 bases; unmatched junction bases: 3. The V gene's germline CDR1 is DFQATT and CDR2 SNEGSKA (reference sequence). CDR3 size: 14 residues. This clonotype was seen repeatedly, ten times or more. Its antigen is as yet unknown. The 5'RACE template-switching step produced TCR cDNA and added a universal primer site and UMIs. TCRdb redid the calling of the 5' RACE reads with MiXCR, one entry per CDR3 protein. The table shows some 400,000 distinct CDR3 sequences, with under 7.5% occurring only once. The sequencing used PBMCs, collected 5 days after the yellow fever booster vaccination. The chain carries TRBV20-1 and TRBJ2-7; 11 nucleotides align to TRBD2. The sequence was collected from a man aged 30 to 39 who received the YFV17D yellow fever vaccine. This CDR3 is CSARSTSGGYEQYF. The CDR3 DNA reads TGCAGTGCTAGAAGCACTAGCGGGGGCTACGAGCAGTACTTC.